This T cell receptor (beta chain) was recorded in a study of glioma-infiltrating T cells. About this clonotype: What it recognizes is unknown.

Regarding the study as a whole: Gliomas, especially low-grade, showed above-expected tissue-blood divergence; non-neoplastic patients showed below.

TCR alpha and beta CDR3 regions were amplified from RNA using iRepertoire nested multiplex PCR. TCRdb passed the multiplex PCR reads through MiXCR, listing each CDR3 protein once. The table shows over 130,000 distinct CDR3 sequences, with 39% occurring only once. Looked up from germline, CDR1 is SGHDN and CDR2 is FVKESK. V lost 2 bases, J lost 4 bases, and 14 bases lay in between. The CDR3 length is 15 residues. Sequences were obtained from glioma tissue, nonneoplastic brain tissue, or PBMCs (not recorded which). The TCR comes from a human donor with low-grade glioma or glioblastoma, undergoing nonglioma brain surgery, or in good health (not recorded which). The rearrangement joins TRBV14 to TRBJ2-5; D is tentatively TRBD1 or TRBD2 (6 bases each). As DNA, the CDR3 is TGTGCCAGCAGCCAATCTCTCGGGGGCCTAGAGACCCAGTACTTC. It yields the protein CASSQSLGGLETQYF.